This TCR beta chain was found in a study of T cell responses to AZD1222 COVID-19 vaccine. The wider study: Doses given second, at about 4 or about 12 weeks, were pooled.

Germline CDR1 LGHDT, CDR2 YNNKEL (reference sequence). Trimming removed 1 base at V and 2 bases at J, with 5 bases between. CDR3 size: 13 residues. General observations from the study: Spike-specific TCR breadth and depth rose after two AZD1222 doses.

Clones were read by immunoSEQ multiplex PCR, and TCRdb kept only the in-frame ones, dropping some. In the table there are just under 95,000 clones, roughly 90% of which are singletons. This clone showed up just a few times. Its matching antigen is unknown. This material consisted of peripheral blood, taken on day 0 of AZD1222 vaccination. This chain uses TRBV3-1 (or the pseudogene TRBV3-2) with TRBJ1-2; D is uncertain. This TCR was recovered from an adult in good health. The CDR3 region has the DNA TGTGCCAGCAGCCAAGGGGTAAACTATGGCTACACCTTC. Protein: CASSQGVNYGYTF.